This entry lists 21 T cell receptor beta chains sequenced from one sample in a study of shared clonotypes between healthy human individuals. Generated by immunoSEQ multiplex PCR, the TCRdb table keeps only in-frame clones and is missing some. The sample lists approximately 1.4 million clones; about 98% were seen once. The specimen sequenced was naive CD4+ T cells sorted from blood. Stated subset: CD45RA+ positively selected. The receptors come from a man younger than 40 in good health.

The DNA of the CDR3 is TGCGCCAGCGGGAGGGGGAACCAAGAGACCCAGTACTTC. This encodes CASGRGNQETQYF. The rearrangement uses TRBV5-1 and TRBJ2-5; possibly TRBD2 for D (7 bases). With 7 bases removed from V and 0 bases from J, the gap between germline ends came to 10 bases. The length of the CDR3 is 13 residues. The germline V gene has CDR1 SGHRS and CDR2 YFSETQ. Drawing the rest from reference TRBV5-1 and TRBJ2-5, the complete variable domain is KAGVTQTPRYLIKTRGQQVTLSCSPISGHRSVSWYQQTPGQGLQFLFEYFSETQRNKGNFPGRFSGRQFSNSRSEMNVSTLELGDSALYLCASGRGNQETQYFGPGTRLLVL.

With regard to this clone: At one end the junction does not follow the germline gene, possibly because of a read error. V and J are TRBV28 and TRBJ2-7, with TRBD2 matching 8 bases. Germline assignment: CDR1 MDHEN and CDR2 SYDVKM. The CDR3 is 11 residues long. The CDR3 nucleotides read TGTGCCAGCAGTTCTATAGCGGGACCGTCCTTC. This sequence encodes CASSSIAGPSF. The full variable domain, in which reference TRBV28 and TRBJ2-7 provide the parts outside the CDR3, is DVKVTQSSRYLVKRTGEKVFLECVQDMDHENMFWYRQDPGLGLRLIYFSYDVKMKEKGDIPEGYSVSREKKERFSLILESASTNQTSMYLCASSSIAGPSFGPGTRLTVT.

V and J are TRBV18 and TRBJ2-3; 8 nucleotides line up with TRBD1. The CDR3 has 15 amino acids. V shed 5 bases and J 0 bases; nucleotides not matched to a gene: 4. Germline loops: CDR1 KGHSH, CDR2 LQKENI. Here the CDR3 DNA reads TGTGCCAGCTCAGACAGGGGCCCTAGCACAGATACGCAGTATTTT. This codes for CASSDRGPSTDTQYF.

This chain links TRBV6-5 with TRBJ2-2; 9 nucleotides agree with TRBD2. Trimming at V came to 0 bases and at J to 5 bases, leaving 4 bases not matched to a gene. Germline lookup yields CDR1 MNHEY and CDR2 SVGAGI. The CDR3 is 16 amino acids. CDR3: CASSYSAGGRTGELFF. CDR3 nucleotide sequence: TGTGCCAGCAGTTACTCGGCGGGAGGGCGGACCGGGGAGCTGTTTTTT.

This clone has a single count. This sequence joins TRBV19 and TRBJ2-1; 8 bases fit TRBD2. This CDR3 is built from 15 residues. The junction had 9 bases not matched to a gene; V was cut back by 4 bases and J by 7 bases. Germline V lookup: CDR1 LNHDA, CDR2 SQIVND (reference sequence). Here the CDR3 DNA reads TGTGCCAGTAGTAGGGACGGGGGGACTAGTAATGAGCAGTTCTTC. Translating gives CASSRDGGTSNEQFF.

This CDR3 is CASSKGVSGSSYEQYF. In DNA form, the CDR3 reads TGTGCCAGCAGCAAAGGGGTTAGCGGTAGCTCCTACGAGCAGTACTTC. The rearrangement uses TRBV21-1 and TRBJ2-7; the table assigns TRBD2, which was not confirmed against the DNA. TRBV21-1 counts as a pseudogene. CDR3 length equals 16 residues.

V gene TRBV28 combines with J gene TRBJ1-4; 7 bases line up with TRBD1. Trimming removed 6 bases from V and 8 bases from J; junction bases left unmatched: 15. CDR1 and CDR2 (germline): MDHEN, SYDVKM. CDR3 length: 16 amino acids. The CDR3 DNA follows: TGTGCCAGCAGGACACAGGGGATCGGGGCAAAGGAAAAACTGTTTTTT. Translated: CASRTQGIGAKEKLFF.

The rearrangement links TRBV5-5 to TRBJ2-7, with 7 bases lining up with TRBD2. CDR1 is SGHKS and CDR2 is YYEKEE in the germline V gene (reference sequence). The CDR3 length is 16 residues. The V gene end was trimmed by 1 base and the J gene end by 0 bases; junction bases not matched to a gene: 7. In DNA form, the CDR3 reads TGTGCCAGCAGCTTGCTTGGGAGGGTGAGCTCCTACGAGCAGTACTTC. It is translated as CASSLLGRVSSYEQYF.

The V and J genes are TRBV4-3 and TRBJ2-7; no firm D call. V was pared by 3 bases and J by 2 bases, with 17 bases between. The V gene's germline CDR1 is LGHNA and CDR2 YSLEER. The CDR3 spans 16 residues. The CDR3 coding sequence is TGCGCCAGCAGCCATGCTGCCGGACCTGTCGCCTACGAGCAGTACTTC. Translation: CASSHAAGPVAYEQYF.

The chain links TRBV4-2 to TRBJ2-2; D call uncertain. Germline loops: CDR1 LGHNA, CDR2 YNFKEQ. The CDR3 runs to 14 residues. Trimming removed 0 bases at V and 4 bases at J, with 6 bases between. CDR3 nucleotides: TGTGCCAGCAGCCAAGATGCCTTCACCGGGGAGCTGTTTTTT. It yields the protein CASSQDAFTGELFF.

The V and J genes are TRBV6-1 and TRBJ1-1; 8 bases agree with TRBD1. The CDR3 runs to 14 residues. Per the germline V gene, CDR1 is MNHNS and CDR2 is SASEGT. Losses at the gene ends were 8 bases for V and 1 base for J; bases not matched to a gene: 6. Here the CDR3 DNA reads TGTGCCAGCGACAGGGGTCTTAGGAACACTGAAGCTTTCTTT. Amino acids: CASDRGLRNTEAFF.

This clone was seen a single time. Other DNA sequences in this specimen translate into the identical CDR3. J is TRBJ1-5 and V is TRBV28; D uncertain. The V end was cut by 5 bases, the J end by 2 bases, with 10 bases between. Looked up from germline, CDR1 is MDHEN and CDR2 is SYDVKM. This CDR3 comprises 14 residues. Here the CDR3 DNA reads TGTGCCAGCAGTACCGGCGTGGGCAATCAGCCCCAGCATTTT. Protein: CASSTGVGNQPQHF.

The chain carries TRBV7-7 and TRBJ2-1, with D unresolved. The V end was cut by 5 bases, the J end by 2 bases, with 13 bases between. Germline values: CDR1 SSHAT, CDR2 FNYEAQ (reference sequence). This CDR3 region has 15 residues. CDR3 in amino acids: CASSHEPRPYNEQFF. CDR3 DNA: TGTGCCAGCAGCCACGAGCCAAGGCCCTACAATGAGCAGTTCTTC.

V usage is TRBV7-8 and J usage is TRBJ2-7; 8 bases map to TRBD2. Germline lookup yields CDR1 SGHVS and CDR2 FQNEAQ. The CDR3 length is 15 residues. With 1 base clipped from V and 1 base from J, the junction kept 3 bases outside the gene matches. CDR3 amino acids: CASSLDRGGSYEQYF. The CDR3 DNA reads as TGTGCCAGCAGCTTAGACCGGGGGGGGTCCTACGAGCAGTACTTC.

The chain employs TRBV6-6 and TRBJ2-7; maybe TRBD2 (7 bases). The V end was cut by 6 bases, the J end by 5 bases, with 20 bases between. This CDR3 contains 15 residues. CDR1 is MNHNY, CDR2 SVGAGI, per germline (reference sequence). The DNA of the CDR3 is TGTGCCAGCAGGGGGGGGCTAGCGGCGAGGCACGAGCAGTACTTC. The encoded protein is CASRGGLAARHEQYF.

The rearrangement joins TRBV7-8 to TRBJ2-2; D might be TRBD2 (6 bases). The germline V gene encodes CDR1 SGHVS and CDR2 FQNEAQ. Trimming removed 0 bases at V and 6 bases at J, with 11 bases between. This CDR3 has 15 residues. The CDR3 region is CASSLAMGLAGELFF. For the CDR3, the DNA is TGTGCCAGCAGCTTAGCGATGGGACTGGCCGGGGAGCTGTTTTTT.

V is TRBV29-1 and J is TRBJ2-1, with 13 bases fitting TRBD2. This CDR3 has 18 amino acids. Germline V CDR1 and CDR2: SQVTM, ANQGSEA. CDR3 DNA sequence: TGCAAGTTGATGGGACGGACTAGCGGGAGAACCCTGAACAATGAGCAGTTCTTC. Encoded protein: CKLMGRTSGRTLNNEQFF.

V is TRBV7-9 and J is TRBJ2-2; D unresolved. Trimming removed 7 bases at V and 3 bases at J, with 15 bases between. Looked up from germline, CDR1 is SEHNR and CDR2 is FQNEAQ (reference sequence). The CDR3 is 15 residues long. The CDR3: CASTPLMIDTGELFF. CDR3 nucleotide sequence: TGTGCCAGCACCCCCCTAATGATTGACACCGGGGAGCTGTTTTTT.

DNA of the CDR3: TGCAGCGAGATCGACACCAGGAACACTGAAGCTTTCTTT. Protein sequence: CSEIDTRNTEAFF. This chain joins TRBV29-1 and TRBJ1-1; D gene uncertain. V lost 7 bases and J lost 1, with 13 bases in between. CDR1 is SQVTM, CDR2 ANQGSEA, per germline. This CDR3 comprises 13 residues.

The V call is TRBV28, the J call TRBJ1-1; 7 nucleotides agree with TRBD1. CDR1 and CDR2 from the germline V gene are MDHEN and SYDVKM. The J segment lost 4 bases and the V segment lost 5 bases, leaving 10 bases of the junction unmatched. The CDR3 length is 15 residues. The CDR3 DNA reads TGTGCCAGCAGTCCCAGGACAGGTCGGGGCACTGAAGCTTTCTTT. It yields the protein CASSPRTGRGTEAFF.

The genes are TRBV28 and TRBJ1-1; D not resolved. Trimming shortened V by 6 bases and J by 11 bases, and 13 bases separated the two germline ends. This CDR3 is 11 amino acids long. Germline CDR1 is MDHEN and CDR2 is SYDVKM. CDR3: CASSTPGGAFF. The CDR3 region has the DNA TGTGCCAGCAGCACCCCCGGCGGGGCTTTCTTT. Full variable domain (outside the CDR3, taken from reference TRBV28 and TRBJ1-1): DVKVTQSSRYLVKRTGEKVFLECVQDMDHENMFWYRQDPGLGLRLIYFSYDVKMKEKGDIPEGYSVSREKKERFSLILESASTNQTSMYLCASSTPGGAFFGQGTRLTVV.